This T cell receptor (beta chain) was profiled in a study of cytomegalovirus exposure and HLA in healthy donors. Overall study: The early release's HLA-typed donors yielded 78 million or so unique TCRs.

This clone has a single count. No antigen is known for it. Regarding the study as a whole: Within an earlier analysis, most TCR beta V segments proved productive either about 87% or about 30% of the time. Sequencing depth across donors, presence/absence analyses assumed, was roughly uniform.

This CDR3 has 15 amino acids. Germline V gives CDR1 KGHSH, CDR2 LQKENI. V lost 6 bases, J lost 7 bases, and 21 bases lay in between. PCR employed 60 Vbeta and 13 Jbeta primers. TCRdb's copy holds only in-frame clones and misses some; the assay was immunoSEQ multiplex PCR. The repertoire holds 250,000 to 350,000 clones, with around nine tenths as singletons. This receptor was obtained from a young woman in good health and CMV-seronegative. This chain connects TRBV18 to TRBJ1-2, with a tentative D call TRBD1 (5 bases). Sequenced sample: PBMCs. The CDR3 protein is CASSFSDTGITGYTF. The DNA of the CDR3 is TGTGCCAGCTCCTTTTCGGACACCGGTATTACTGGCTACACCTTC.